The 30 T cell receptor beta chains below all came from one sample that was sequenced in a study of Ad26.COV2.S vaccination and SARS-CoV-2 variants. Treatment reported: 15 to 20 received Ad26.COV2.S at low or high dose, single or two shots; several received placebo; per-sample allocation not given. Day 63 following the first vaccine or placebo injection was when the samples were taken. The assay was immunoSEQ multiplex PCR, and TCRdb's table has in-frame clones only and misses some. The sample lists under 300,000 clones, roughly 87% occurring once. The starting material was peripheral blood, obtained in a trial of Ad26.COV2.S vaccine versus placebo. The receptors here all came from a person aged 18-65 years who received the Ad26.COV2.S COVID-19 vaccine or a placebo.

The chain links TRBV6-6 to TRBJ2-7; 13 positions match TRBD2. Trimming at V came to 6 bases and at J to 3 bases, leaving 8 bases not matched to a gene. This CDR3 comprises 16 residues. The germline gives CDR1 MNHNY, CDR2 SVGAGI (reference sequence). This chain's CDR3 is CASSPPGTSGVYEQYF. CDR3 DNA: TGTGCCAGCAGCCCCCCGGGGACTAGCGGGGTCTACGAGCAGTACTTC.

J is TRBJ1-1 and V is TRBV7-2; D not certain. The V end lost 4 bases, the J end lost 2 bases, and 11 bases lay between the germline ends. Per the germline V gene, CDR1 is SGHTA and CDR2 is FQGNSA. The CDR3 consists of 14 residues. The DNA of the CDR3 is TGTGCCAGCAGCTCCTATGGGCCTAACACTGAAGCTTTCTTT. Protein product: CASSSYGPNTEAFF.

The chain uses TRBV12-5 and TRBJ2-1; weak D call: TRBD1 (6 bases). Germline V CDR1 and CDR2: LGHNT, FRNRAP. The length of the CDR3 is 16 residues. Trimming removed 8 bases from V and 3 bases from J, with 20 bases in between. CDR3 sequence reads: CASSDSKSAHYNEQFF. The CDR3 nucleotides read TGTGCTAGTTCGGACAGTAAATCCGCACACTACAATGAGCAGTTCTTC.

Only a few counts were recorded for this clone. V gene TRBV5-8 combines with J gene TRBJ1-4, with D perhaps matching TRBD1 (5 bases). The CDR3 has 14 amino acids. From germline, CDR1 is SGHTS and CDR2 YDEGEE. V lost 5 bases and J lost 10, with 18 bases in between. Here the CDR3 reads CASSSGTVPGKLFF. CDR3 DNA sequence: TGTGCCAGCAGTTCCGGGACGGTACCGGGAAAACTGTTTTTT.

The V and J genes are TRBV12-3 or TRBV12-4 and TRBJ1-3; perhaps TRBD1 as D (5 bases). CDR3 length: 13 residues. V shed 4 bases and J shed 4 bases, with 8 bases lying between them. The CDR3 spells CASSSGGGNTIYF. For the CDR3, the DNA is TGTGCCAGCAGTTCCGGGGGGGGAAACACCATATATTTT.

The chain recombines TRBV27 with TRBJ2-7, with a weak D call TRBD1 (6 bases). The germline CDR1 and CDR2 sequences are MNHEY and SMNVEV (reference sequence). This CDR3 comprises 14 residues. The germline V and J ends were trimmed by 11 bases and 2 bases, with 19 bases remaining between them. CDR3 coding DNA: TGTGCCCCCACGCCCGCCAGGGGCACCTACGAGCAGTACGTC. Translated, it gives CAPTPARGTYEQYV.

In this sample, this clone turned up a few times. The chain carries TRBV7-2 and TRBJ2-7, with TRBD2 matching 8 bases. The CDR3 extends over 14 amino acids. The V gene end was trimmed by 3 bases and the J gene end by 5 bases; junction bases not matched to a gene: 6. Germline-derived CDR1 and CDR2 are SGHTA and FQGNSA. The CDR3 protein is CASSFVGGDDEQYF. The CDR3 DNA follows: TGTGCCAGCAGCTTCGTCGGGGGGGACGACGAGCAGTACTTC. The full variable domain, its missing parts supplied by reference TRBV7-2 and TRBJ2-7, is GAGVSQSPSNKVTEKGKDVELRCDPISGHTALYWYRQSLGQGLEFLIYFQGNSAPDKSGLPSDRFSAERTGGSVSTLTIQRTQQEDSAVYLCASSFVGGDDEQYFGPGTRLTVT.

This clone was detected ten times or more. This CDR3 is CASSDELAGYNEQFF. CDR3 nucleotide sequence: TGTGCCAGCAGTGACGAACTAGCGGGGTACAATGAGCAGTTCTTC. The gene calls are TRBV6-4 and TRBJ2-1; 10 bases fit TRBD2. V lost 2 bases and J lost 4; bases outside the gene matches: 2. This CDR3 has 15 amino acids. Per the germline V gene, CDR1 is MRHNA and CDR2 is SNTAGT.

The chain uses TRBV29-1 and TRBJ1-1; D is unclear. The CDR3 runs 13 residues. The V end was cut by 1 base, the J end by 2 bases, with 8 bases between. Germline CDR1 reads SQVTM; CDR2 reads ANQGSEA. CDR3 sequence: CSVEGYPNTEAFF. The DNA of the CDR3 is TGCAGCGTTGAAGGGTATCCAAACACTGAAGCTTTCTTT.

The V call is TRBV11-2, the J call TRBJ1-2, with D possibly being TRBD1 (6 bases). Germline CDR1 reads SGHAT; CDR2 reads FQNNGV. V was cut by 2 bases and J by 8 bases, with 21 bases left in between. This CDR3 comprises 16 residues. The CDR3 region is CASSLTLGPGARGYTF. The CDR3 DNA follows: TGTGCCAGCAGCTTAACCTTAGGCCCGGGGGCCCGGGGCTACACCTTC. Based on the CDR3 plus reference TRBV11-2 and TRBJ1-2, the full variable domain is EAGVAQSPRYKIIEKRQSVAFWCNPISGHATLYWYQQILGQGPKLLIQFQNNGVVDDSQLPKDRFSAERLKGVDSTLKIQPAKLEDSAVYLCASSLTLGPGARGYTFGSGTRLTVV.

This chain links TRBV27 with TRBJ2-3, with 9 bases that match TRBD2. The CDR3 contains 15 residues. V lost 2 bases and J lost 4; bases outside the gene matches: 4. Germline CDR1 is MNHEY and CDR2 is SMNVEV (reference sequence). CDR3 nucleotide sequence: TGTGCCAGCAGTTTACGCGGGGGGGAGGCAGATACGCAGTATTTT. It yields the protein CASSLRGGEADTQYF.

CDR3 coding DNA: TGTGCCAGCAGTGAAAAGGACAGCCAAGAGACCCAGTACTTC. Its protein product is CASSEKDSQETQYF. This chain connects TRBV25-1 to TRBJ2-5; D is perhaps TRBD1 (6 bases). The CDR3 runs to 14 residues. Germline CDR1 and CDR2: MGHDK and SYGVNS. The V end lost 2 bases, the J end lost 1 base, and 8 bases lay between the germline ends.

This clone has a single count. The CDR3 here is CASSQTGVHEKLFF. The CDR3 DNA reads TGTGCCAGCTCACAAACAGGGGTCCATGAAAAACTGTTTTTT. V usage is TRBV18 and J usage is TRBJ1-4, with 7 bases lining up with TRBD1. Germline assignment: CDR1 KGHSH and CDR2 LQKENI. The CDR3 is 14 residues long. V lost 4 bases and J lost 6; bases outside the gene matches: 5.

The chain is built from TRBV7-9 and TRBJ2-2; TRBD1 agrees at 7 bases. Germline V gene sequence: CDR1 SEHNR, CDR2 FQNEAQ (reference sequence). V lost 0 bases to trimming and J lost 7 bases; unmatched junction nucleotides: 8. The CDR3 runs to 16 residues. As DNA, the CDR3 is TGTGCCAGCAGCTTAGCAGGGGGCGGCTCCAGCGGGGAGCTGTTTTTT. Its translation is CASSLAGGGSSGELFF.

The chain uses TRBV5-1 and TRBJ2-7, with 7 bases aligning to TRBD1. Germline CDR1 and CDR2: SGHRS and YFSETQ. After removal of 0 bases from V and 12 bases from J, the junction contained 18 bases not matched to a gene. This CDR3 comprises 16 residues. The CDR3 loop reads CASSLAGDSSEGATYF. DNA of the CDR3: TGCGCCAGCAGCTTGGCCGGGGACAGTAGCGAGGGGGCTACGTACTTC. The full variable domain, with the rest looked up from reference TRBV5-1 and TRBJ2-7, is KAGVTQTPRYLIKTRGQQVTLSCSPISGHRSVSWYQQTPGQGLQFLFEYFSETQRNKGNFPGRFSGRQFSNSRSEMNVSTLELGDSALYLCASSLAGDSSEGATYFGPGTRLTVT.

The rearrangement joins TRBV5-4 to TRBJ1-1, with D maybe TRBD1 (6 bases). The CDR3 totals 14 residues. Germline CDR1 reads SGHNT; CDR2 reads YYREEE (reference sequence). V was cut by 3 bases and J by 3 bases, with 12 bases left in between. CDR3 amino acids: CASSSPQGYTEAFF. The CDR3 DNA reads TGTGCCAGCAGCTCCCCCCAGGGGTACACTGAAGCTTTCTTT.

The rearrangement links TRBV13 to TRBJ2-1; TRBD2 matches 11 bases. The V gene's germline CDR1 is PRHDT and CDR2 FYEKMQ (reference sequence). This CDR3 is 14 amino acids long. Trimming took 2 bases from V and 10 from J; bases not matched to a gene: 4. CDR3: CASSLLAGGPEQFF. The CDR3 nucleotides read TGTGCCAGCAGCTTACTAGCGGGAGGCCCCGAGCAGTTCTTC.

The gene calls are TRBV15 and TRBJ2-7, with D perhaps matching TRBD2 (5 bases). Germline CDR1 LNHNV, CDR2 YYDKDF (reference sequence). V was clipped by 0 bases and J by 4 bases, with 10 bases between them. The CDR3 has 14 amino acids. Written as DNA, the CDR3 is TGTGCCACCAGCAGAGATCGGGGTAATTACGAGCAGTACGTC. Its protein is CATSRDRGNYEQYV.

The CDR3 nucleotides read TGTGCCAGCAGCTTGGGATGGGCGGGCCAAGAGACCCAGTACTTC. This codes for CASSLGWAGQETQYF. The V and J genes are TRBV5-8 and TRBJ2-5, with D possibly matching TRBD2 (5 bases). Per germline, CDR1 SGHTS and CDR2 YDEGEE. Trimming pared 0 bases from V and 1 base from J, leaving 10 bases between. This CDR3 has 15 amino acids.

This clone was found once. This chain uses TRBV6-5 with TRBJ2-7; 7 positions match TRBD2. This CDR3 spans 15 amino acids. The V and J ends lost 7 bases and 4 bases, in that order; junction bases with no gene match: 13. CDR1 is MNHEY, CDR2 SVGAGI, per germline. The CDR3 DNA reads as TGTGCCAGCAAGGTTGCAGGTCCGCGGGGGTACGAGCAGTACGTC. It translates to CASKVAGPRGYEQYV.

This clone has just one count. V gene TRBV9 combines with J gene TRBJ1-1; 10 bases are a match to TRBD1. With 2 bases clipped from V and 10 bases from J, the junction kept 17 bases outside the gene matches. CDR3 length: 17 amino acids. Germline V lookup: CDR1 SGDLS, CDR2 YYNGEE. The CDR3 here is CASSVGGGTGDRKGAFF. The CDR3 nucleotides read TGTGCCAGCAGCGTCGGTGGGGGGACAGGGGATCGAAAGGGAGCTTTCTTT. The full variable domain, completed using reference TRBV9 and TRBJ1-1, is DSGVTQTPKHLITATGQRVTLRCSPRSGDLSVYWYQQSLDQGLQFLIQYYNGEERAKGNILERFSAQQFPDLHSELNLSSLELGDSALYFCASSVGGGTGDRKGAFFGQGTRLTVV.

The chain employs TRBV11-3 and TRBJ2-1; 11 bases align to TRBD2. This CDR3 has 14 amino acids. Looked up from germline, CDR1 is SGHNT and CDR2 is YENEEA. V was clipped by 4 bases and J by 7 bases; unmatched bases: 3. This CDR3 is CASSSWTSGNEQFF. CDR3 bases: TGTGCCAGCAGCTCCTGGACTAGCGGGAATGAGCAGTTCTTC.

The V and J genes are TRBV6-5 and TRBJ1-2; D unclear. V lost 6 bases to trimming and J lost 2 bases, with 16 bases between them. Per the germline V gene, CDR1 is MNHEY and CDR2 is SVGAGI. The CDR3 runs to 15 residues. The CDR3 nucleotides read TGTGCCAGCAGCACCCGGGGAGCACAGAACTATGGCTACACCTTC. Translating it yields CASSTRGAQNYGYTF.

The chain couples TRBV7-8 to TRBJ1-2, with D possibly being TRBD1 (5 bases). This CDR3 is 13 amino acids long. Between the trimmed V and J ends, which lost 3 bases and 4 bases, there was a span of 9 bases. Germline V gene data show CDR1 as SGHVS and CDR2 as FQNEAQ. The DNA of the CDR3 is TGTGCCAGCAGCTTTCAGGGTGGCTATGGCTACACCTTC. Its protein is CASSFQGGYGYTF.

This clone appeared a single time. The V call is TRBV3-1 (or the pseudogene TRBV3-2), the J call TRBJ1-2; 9 nucleotides line up with TRBD1. CDR3 length equals 13 residues. Germline V gene data show CDR1 as LGHDT and CDR2 as YNNKEL (reference sequence). V gave up 2 bases and J gave up 6 bases; unmatched junction bases: 1. DNA for the CDR3: TGTGCCAGCAGCCAAAGACAGGGGGATGGCTACACCTTC. It encodes CASSQRQGDGYTF.

V gene TRBV19 combines with J gene TRBJ2-3; D possibly corresponds to TRBD2 (6 bases). Germline-derived CDR1 and CDR2 are LNHDA and SQIVND (reference sequence). V was trimmed by 8 bases and J by 7 bases, leaving 22 bases between them. This CDR3 has 15 residues. The CDR3 sequence: CASSQPGAVDYTQYF. As DNA, the CDR3 is TGTGCCAGTTCACAACCGGGAGCAGTGGACTATACGCAGTATTTT.

The V and J genes are TRBV30 and TRBJ2-7, with a tentative D call TRBD2 (5 bases). Germline-derived CDR1 and CDR2 are GTSNPN and SVGIG (reference sequence). This CDR3 has 11 residues. Between the trimmed V and J ends, which lost 7 bases and 7 bases, there was a span of 14 bases. Here the CDR3 DNA reads TGTGCCTTAAGCGGATTGGGGGAGCAGTACTTC. The encoded protein is CALSGLGEQYF.

V gene TRBV5-4 combines with J gene TRBJ1-5; 9 bases fit TRBD1. The germline gives CDR1 SGHNT, CDR2 YYREEE (reference sequence). The CDR3 sequence is 14 residues long. Trimming at V came to 4 bases and at J to 6 bases, leaving 5 bases not matched to a gene. CDR3 sequence: CASSPGQGIQPQHF. The DNA for the CDR3 is TGTGCCAGCAGCCCGGGACAGGGTATTCAGCCCCAGCATTTT.

V gene TRBV3-1 (or the pseudogene TRBV3-2) combines with J gene TRBJ2-1; 7 bases match TRBD1. Germline-derived CDR1 and CDR2 are LGHDT and YNNKEL (reference sequence). The V gene end was trimmed by 3 bases and the J gene end by 3 bases; junction bases not matched to a gene: 5. CDR3 length equals 15 residues. The CDR3 here is CASSHSGGGYNEQFF. The CDR3 DNA reads TGTGCCAGCAGCCATTCAGGGGGTGGCTACAATGAGCAGTTCTTC.

V gene TRBV7-6 combines with J gene TRBJ2-3, with D possibly being TRBD2 (5 bases). Looked up from germline, CDR1 is SGHVS and CDR2 is FNYEAQ. The CDR3 is 17 amino acids. Between the trimmed V and J ends, which lost 0 bases and 0 bases, there was a span of 13 bases. The CDR3 loop reads CASSLARASPSTDTQYF. As DNA, the CDR3 is TGTGCCAGCAGCTTAGCGAGGGCTAGCCCTAGCACAGATACGCAGTATTTT.